Listed here are 6 T cell receptor beta chains from one sample, sequenced in a study of Ad26.COV2.S vaccination and SARS-CoV-2 variants. Produced via immunoSEQ multiplex PCR; TCRdb's table is partial and in-frame only. The sample includes under 250,000 clones, 87% of them seen just once. Treatment denoted: about 20 received Ad26.COV2.S at low or high dose, single or two shots; several received placebo; per-sample allocation not given. Day 63 following the first vaccine or placebo injection was when the samples were taken. Material: peripheral blood, obtained in a trial of Ad26.COV2.S vaccine versus placebo. All receptors come from a person aged 18-60 years who received the Ad26.COV2.S COVID-19 vaccine or a placebo.

The chain couples TRBV15 to TRBJ2-1; D is possibly TRBD2 (5 bases). Germline V gene lookup returns CDR1 LNHNV and CDR2 YYDKDF (reference sequence). The CDR3 runs to 17 residues. V lost 5 bases to trimming and J lost 0 bases, with 17 bases between them. CDR3 sequence reads: CATSPRERGLSYNEQFF. The DNA for the CDR3 is TGTGCCACCAGCCCGAGAGAAAGAGGGCTCTCCTACAATGAGCAGTTCTTC.

The chain carries TRBV4-3 and TRBJ2-7; 8 bases fit TRBD2. The germline CDR1 and CDR2 sequences are LGHNA and YSLEER. Germline trimming cut 1 base from V and 3 bases from J; bases unmatched to any gene: 8. The CDR3 has 16 amino acids. The CDR3 is CASSQAWTGGLYEQYV. Here the CDR3 DNA reads TGCGCCAGCAGCCAAGCGTGGACGGGAGGGCTCTACGAGCAGTACGTC.

The chain uses TRBV6-5 and TRBJ2-5, with TRBD2 matching over 11 bases. The CDR3 covers 15 residues. CDR1 is MNHEY, CDR2 SVGAGI, per germline. V lost 5 bases and J lost 4; bases outside the gene matches: 6. Written as DNA, the CDR3 is TGTGCCAGCAGTATACTAGCGGGAGTCCCAGAGACCCAGTACTTC. This translates into CASSILAGVPETQYF.

The chain carries TRBV10-3 and TRBJ1-1; the match to TRBD1 covers 8 bases. This CDR3 spans 14 amino acids. The J segment lost 11 bases and the V segment lost 0 bases, leaving 8 bases of the junction unmatched. Germline values: CDR1 ENHRY, CDR2 SYGVKD. CDR3 DNA: TGTGCCATCAGTGAGTCGAACCTAGGACAGGGCGCTTTCTTT. As protein: CAISESNLGQGAFF.

The rearrangement links TRBV7-9 to TRBJ1-3, with TRBD1 identical over 7 bases. This CDR3 has 13 residues. The germline gives CDR1 SEHNR, CDR2 FQNEAQ (reference sequence). J gave up 7 bases and V 5 bases, and 5 bases lay outside the gene matches. The CDR3 DNA reads TGTGCCAGCAGCCCCAGGGGGGCGAACACCATATATTTT. This translates into CASSPRGANTIYF. The full variable domain, completed using reference TRBV7-9 and TRBJ1-3, is DTGVSQNPRHKITKRGQNVTFRCDPISEHNRLYWYRQTLGQGPEFLTYFQNEAQLEKSRLLSDRFSAERPKGSFSTLEIQRTEQGDSAMYLCASSPRGANTIYFGEGSWLTVV.

The rearrangement joins TRBV6-5 to TRBJ2-2, with no clear D. Germline loops: CDR1 MNHEY, CDR2 SVGAGI. This CDR3 comprises 15 residues. V lost 2 bases to trimming and J lost 0 bases, with 7 bases between them. CDR3 region: CASSYTQSNTGELFF. Written as DNA, the CDR3 is TGTGCCAGCAGTTACACCCAGTCGAACACCGGGGAGCTGTTTTTT.